The entry below gives a single T cell receptor (beta chain) sequence along with its context. Its target is unknown. This sample stems from a study of cytomegalovirus exposure and HLA in healthy donors. Study as a whole: Earlier, approximately 180 million T cells were analyzed, and 95 million to 140 million unique TCR beta sequences were found among them. Overall study results and limits: As a later analysis revealed, the rate of TCR association differed by HLA locus, with DRB1 most and HLA-C fewest.

A multiplex PCR was run with 60 Vbeta primers and 13 Jbeta primers. The method was immunoSEQ multiplex PCR; TCRdb's version includes in-frame clones alone and lacks a portion of them. There are under 45,000 clones in the sample; around 62% occur only once, and roughly 8.7% lies in the top ten. V lost 5 bases to trimming and J lost 8 bases, with 16 bases between them. The germline gives CDR1 MNHNY, CDR2 SVGAGI (reference sequence). The CDR3 is 14 amino acids. The J gene is TRBJ2-1, the V gene TRBV6-6; D is perhaps TRBD1 (5 bases). The sequenced sample was PBMCs. This receptor was taken from a human donor in good health. CDR3 in DNA: TGTGCCAGCAGTGGGGCTAGTAGGATCGATGAGCAGTTCTTC. Encoded protein: CASSGASRIDEQFF.